The clone carrying this T cell receptor (beta chain) showed up just a few times. TCRdb ran MiXCR on the 5' RACE reads and lists one entry per CDR3 protein. The sample has a few hundred thousand distinct CDR3 sequences; just under 20% are singletons. The source of the sample is a study of T-cell memory formation after mild COVID-19. Study summary: TCR clusters largely stayed donor specific.

Germline assignment: CDR1 SQVTM and CDR2 ANQGSEA. This CDR3 is 13 amino acids long. V was trimmed by 4 bases and J by 7 bases, leaving 15 bases between them. The sequence derives from a man between 18 and 29 years old who had mild COVID-19 (a few samples of this study predate the infection). Cell type and time point are not known. Sequencing was performed on PBMCs or a T cell subset sorted from them (not recorded which). The chain carries TRBV29-1 and TRBJ2-3; D is undetermined. CDR3 residues: CSVGSGRENTQYF. CDR3 nucleotide sequence: TGCAGCGTTGGGAGTGGAAGAGAAAATACGCAGTATTTT.